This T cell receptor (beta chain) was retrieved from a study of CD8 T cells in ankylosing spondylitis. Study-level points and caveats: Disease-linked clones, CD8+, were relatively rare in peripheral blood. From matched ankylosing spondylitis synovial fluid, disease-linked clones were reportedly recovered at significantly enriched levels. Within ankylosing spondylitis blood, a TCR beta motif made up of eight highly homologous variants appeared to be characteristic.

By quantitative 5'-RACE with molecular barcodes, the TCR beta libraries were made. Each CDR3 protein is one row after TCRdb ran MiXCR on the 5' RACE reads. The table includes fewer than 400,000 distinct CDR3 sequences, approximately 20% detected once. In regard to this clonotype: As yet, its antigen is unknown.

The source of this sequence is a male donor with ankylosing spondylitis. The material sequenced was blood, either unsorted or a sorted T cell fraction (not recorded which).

The CDR3 DNA is TGCGCCAGCAGCTTGGGCGGCGGGCCACGGGGACGGGATGAGCAGTTCTTC. Translation gives CASSLGGGPRGRDEQFF. This sequence joins TRBV5-1 and TRBJ2-1; D could derive from TRBD1 or TRBD2 (5 bases each). Germline CDR1 SGHRS, CDR2 YFSETQ. Trimming took off 0 bases at V and 8 bases at J, with 21 bases between the two ends. The CDR3 length is 17 residues.